This TCR beta chain was captured in a study of T cell repertoires in ileal Crohn's disease. Overall study results and limits: Compared with non-smokers, active smokers at surgery showed more clonal expansions. Clonality above 26.8% at surgery always came with endoscopic recurrence. Compared with CD4 T cells, sorted CD8 cells carried more expanded clones.

Germline CDR1 is ENHRY and CDR2 is SYGVKD. Trimming took off 4 bases at V and 0 bases at J, with 14 bases between the two ends. The length of the CDR3 is 16 residues. Method: immunoSEQ multiplex PCR; TCRdb's copy keeps in-frame clones and lacks some. The sample records 15,000 to 20,000 clones, around two thirds being singletons. Comment on this clone: Antigen: not known.

This receptor was identified in an adult with Crohn's disease. Sample: ileal tissue. V and J are TRBV10-3 and TRBJ2-3; no firm D call. CDR3 nucleotide sequence: TGTGCCATCAGTGTTGCTAGTGGGTCGAGCACAGATACGCAGTATTTT. Translation: CAISVASGSSTDTQYF.